This T cell receptor (beta chain) was found in a study of shared clonotypes between healthy human individuals. Overall study findings and caveats: Sharing of clonotypes among donors was expected to vary with sequencing depth. The donor pool, a small one, limited the genetic and exposure-history diversity represented.

Naive-designated CD8 cells lacked CD45RO, were positively enriched for CCR7, and omitted terminally differentiated effector memory CD45RA+ cells. Of note for this clone: The antigen is unknown. The identical CDR3 is also encoded by other nucleotide sequences in the sample.

Clones were read by immunoSEQ multiplex PCR, and TCRdb kept only the in-frame ones, dropping some. The sample lists about 1,900,000 clones; less than 95% were seen once. Sample: naive CD8+ T cells sorted from blood. This TCR derives from a young man in good health.

CDR3 nucleotide sequence: TGTGCCAGCAGCTCGGGGACAGGGAACTACGAGCAGTACTTC. Its translation is CASSSGTGNYEQYF. The chain is built from TRBV11-2 and TRBJ2-7; 9 bases agree with TRBD1. The CDR3 is made up of 14 amino acids. J lost 3 bases, V lost 4 bases, and 4 bases had no gene match. Looked up from germline, CDR1 is SGHAT and CDR2 is FQNNGV.